This passage covers 25 T cell receptor beta chains from one sample sequenced in a study of blood T cells in healthy people across ages (dated by TCRdb to the mid-2010s). Library preparation was by 5' RACE. Sequencing was performed on an Illumina HiSeq 2500. A second PCR of roughly 7 to 12 cycles was performed with a sample-barcoded 5' primer and a J-beta primer mix. Using fastp trimming at Q25 and MiXCR clonotype assembly, TCRdb reanalyzed the public sequencing data and kept in-frame beta chains. Each entry is one CDR3 protein sequence, shown with its most common DNA and genes. Recorded for this sample are about 1.8 million distinct CDR3 sequences; around half of them occurred a single time. The ten largest clonotypes hold roughly 2.1% of the sample. The material sequenced was blood. The receptors derive from a woman aged 40-49 years in good health.

The rearrangement links TRBV7-2 to TRBJ1-4; no firm D call. CDR3 length: 15 residues. Germline V CDR1 and CDR2: SGHTA, FQGNSA. Trimming stripped 5 bases from V and 0 bases from J, with 10 bases between. As DNA, the CDR3 is TGTGCCAGCAGCCGAAACAGTGCAACTAATGAAAAACTGTTTTTT. This sequence encodes CASSRNSATNEKLFF.

The CDR3 coding sequence is TGTGCCAGCAGTGAAGACAACCAAGAGACCCAGTACTTC. Residues: CASSEDNQETQYF. J is TRBJ2-5 and V is TRBV25-1; D unclear. The CDR3 is 13 residues long. V was cut by 2 bases and J by 0 bases, with 4 bases left in between. The V gene's germline CDR1 is MGHDK and CDR2 SYGVNS.

This clonotype was picked up a small number of times. The gene calls are TRBV9 and TRBJ2-7; D ambiguous. Germline lookup yields CDR1 SGDLS and CDR2 YYNGEE. This CDR3 region has 10 residues. The V end lost 7 bases, the J end lost 7 bases, and 9 bases lay between the germline ends. The CDR3 is CASEQREQYF. For the CDR3, the DNA is TGTGCCAGCGAACAGCGAGAGCAGTACTTC.

Regarding this clonotype: One end of the junction fails to match germline, which may point to a read error. The rearrangement links TRBV6-5 to TRBJ1-2; no definite D call. This CDR3 region has 15 residues. Germline V CDR1 and CDR2: MNHEY, SVGAGI. CDR3 residues: CASSYSLEFGYVYTF. The CDR3 DNA reads TGTGCCAGCAGTTACTCTTTGGAGTTTGGCTATGTCTACACCTTC.

The J gene is TRBJ1-2, the V gene TRBV29-1; a weak D match, TRBD1 (5 bases). Trimming took off 5 bases at V and 6 bases at J, with 19 bases between the two ends. The CDR3 totals 14 residues. CDR1 is SQVTM, CDR2 ANQGSEA, per germline. CDR3 DNA: TGCAGCGTTCTGGGACTCCCACTTCCCCATGGCTACACCTTC. Translating gives CSVLGLPLPHGYTF.

Here the CDR3 DNA reads TGTGCCAGCAGCTTCATTCCGGGACAGGGGTCTCATGGCTACACCTTC. It specifies CASSFIPGQGSHGYTF. The chain uses TRBV7-3 and TRBJ1-2, with 10 bases that match TRBD1. V was clipped by 3 bases and J by 6 bases; unmatched bases: 10. Germline V lookup: CDR1 SGHTA, CDR2 FQGTGA. The CDR3 is 16 residues long. The whole variable domain, filled in from reference TRBV7-3 and TRBJ1-2, reads GAGVSQTPSNKVTEKGKYVELRCDPISGHTALYWYRQSLGQGPEFLIYFQGTGAADDSGLPNDRFFAVRPEGSVSTLKIQRTERGDSAVYLCASSFIPGQGSHGYTFGSGTRLTVV.

The V and J genes are TRBV24-1 and TRBJ1-2; D is unclear. The CDR3 runs 14 residues. The V gene lost 3 bases and the J gene lost 6 bases, with 13 bases spanning the gap. Germline assignment: CDR1 KGHDR and CDR2 SFDVKD. The CDR3 spells CATSDLTGSNGYTF. CDR3 nucleotides: TGTGCCACCAGTGATCTAACCGGGTCCAATGGCTACACCTTC.

The J gene is TRBJ2-5, the V gene TRBV14; no firm D call. V was shortened by 0 bases and J by 5 bases, with 10 bases between the two germline ends. Germline CDR1 reads SGHDN; CDR2 reads FVKESK. This CDR3 comprises 14 residues. This CDR3 reads CASSQDIGAETQYF. The CDR3 coding sequence is TGTGCCAGCAGCCAAGATATCGGAGCGGAGACCCAGTACTTC.

The V call is TRBV4-2, the J call TRBJ2-1; TRBD2 might be the D (6 bases). CDR3 size: 16 residues. V was cut by 4 bases and J by 5 bases, with 18 bases left in between. Per the germline V gene, CDR1 is LGHNA and CDR2 is YNFKEQ. The CDR3: CASSLWRGSGDNEQFF. The CDR3 bases are TGTGCCAGCAGCCTATGGCGGGGATCAGGCGACAATGAGCAGTTCTTC.

V is TRBV6-6 and J is TRBJ2-5, with unresolved D. The J call may be wrong; the DNA end is better matched by TRBJ2-7. The CDR3 is made up of 15 amino acids. Germline-derived CDR1 and CDR2 are MNHNY and SVGAGI (reference sequence). CDR3 loop: CASSETGPRTYEQYF. The DNA for the CDR3 is TGTGCCAGCAGTGAGACCGGGCCCCGAACCTACGAGCAGTACTTC.

This clonotype occurred a few times. The rearrangement uses TRBV5-1 and TRBJ2-1; possibly TRBD2 for D (7 bases). Trimming stripped 4 bases from V and 8 bases from J, with 16 bases between. Germline CDR1 and CDR2: SGHRS and YFSETQ. This CDR3 spans 14 amino acids. The CDR3 nucleotides read TGCGCCAGCAGCGGGCGGGGGCCCCAAGATGAGCAGTTCTTC. Its translation is CASSGRGPQDEQFF.

The chain employs TRBV3-1 and TRBJ2-5; D gene ambiguous. V was pared by 4 bases and J by 2 bases, with 11 bases between. Germline V CDR1 and CDR2: LGHDT, YNNKEL (reference sequence). The CDR3 is made up of 14 amino acids. CDR3 protein: CASSPYPQQETQYF. DNA of the CDR3: TGTGCCAGCAGCCCATATCCGCAACAAGAGACCCAGTACTTC.

The V gene is TRBV4-3, the J gene TRBJ1-4; D might be TRBD1 (5 bases). The CDR3 covers 16 residues. V lost 0 bases and J 6 bases, leaving 14 bases between the germline ends. Germline-derived CDR1 and CDR2 are LGHNA and YSLEER. In nucleotides, the CDR3 is TGCGCCAGCAGCCAAGATCTGGGGGGGGAGGATGAAAAACTGTTTTTT. Protein sequence: CASSQDLGGEDEKLFF.

A few counts support this clonotype. The chain uses TRBV9 and TRBJ2-1; a weak D match, TRBD2 (5 bases). Looked up from germline, CDR1 is SGDLS and CDR2 is YYNGEE. This CDR3 has 16 amino acids. V lost 3 bases to trimming and J lost 7 bases, with 20 bases between them. CDR3 loop: CASSGPAGGLRNEQFF. Written as DNA, the CDR3 is TGTGCCAGCAGCGGCCCCGCCGGCGGGCTTAGGAATGAGCAGTTCTTC.

In this sample, this clonotype turned up once. This chain uses TRBV4-3 with TRBJ1-1, with a possible D match to TRBD1 (5 bases). The germline V gene has CDR1 LGHNA and CDR2 YSLEER. The CDR3 has 16 residues. Trimming took off 4 bases at V and 6 bases at J, with 21 bases between the two ends. The CDR3 spells CASSLEDHNTGAEAFF. The CDR3 DNA is TGCGCCAGCAGCCTCGAAGACCATAACACAGGTGCTGAAGCTTTCTTT.

This rearrangement joins TRBV20-1 to TRBJ2-1; no clear D gene. From germline, CDR1 is DFQATT and CDR2 SNEGSKA (reference sequence). The CDR3 runs 12 residues. Trimming took 0 bases from V and 10 from J, leaving 10 bases between them. DNA of the CDR3: TGCAGTGCTAGAGAAGCCTTTGGCGAGCAGTTCTTC. It specifies CSAREAFGEQFF.

This rearrangement joins TRBV7-2 to TRBJ1-2; 7 positions match TRBD1. The CDR3 has 14 residues. V lost 7 bases and J lost 7; bases outside the gene matches: 12. Looked up from germline, CDR1 is SGHTA and CDR2 is FQGNSA. CDR3 DNA: TGTGCCAGCAACCCCGAGCACAGGGGAGGTGGCTACACCTTC. The encoded protein is CASNPEHRGGGYTF.

The chain couples TRBV20-1 to TRBJ2-3; D is possibly TRBD2 (5 bases). Germline CDR1 is DFQATT and CDR2 is SNEGSKA (reference sequence). V lost 4 bases to trimming and J lost 3 bases, with 23 bases between them. The CDR3 sequence is 17 residues long. CDR3 in DNA: TGCAGTGCTACAGACTACTACCCAGACTCCGGGACAGATACGCAGTATTTT. Protein product: CSATDYYPDSGTDTQYF.

This rearrangement joins TRBV21-1 to TRBJ1-2; the D call TRBD1 from the table was never checked on the DNA. TRBV21-1 is given as a pseudogene. This CDR3 region has 18 residues. CDR3 amino acids: CASSKAQPGQGRDYGYTF. DNA for the CDR3: TGTGCCAGCAGCAAAGCGCAGCCGGGACAGGGGAGGGACTATGGCTACACCTTC.

For this clonotype: A junction end diverges from the germline sequence, so it may reflect a read error. The rearrangement links TRBV7-6 to TRBJ2-5, with D hard to call. Germline-derived CDR1 and CDR2 are SGHVS and FNYEAQ. CDR3 length: 13 amino acids. CDR3 sequence reads: CAGSLGPVETQYF. CDR3 nucleotides: TGTGCCGGCAGCTTAGGACCGGTGGAGACCCAGTACTTC.

Ten or more counts support this clonotype. This chain links TRBV20-1 with TRBJ2-5; D is undetermined. V was pared by 0 bases and J by 6 bases, with 11 bases between. Germline V CDR1 and CDR2: DFQATT, SNEGSKA (reference sequence). This CDR3 has 13 residues. The CDR3 DNA sequence: TGCAGTGCTAGAGACGATAATGGAAAGACCCAGTACTTC. It is translated as CSARDDNGKTQYF.

The gene calls are TRBV14 and TRBJ2-1; D is unclear. Trimming took 2 bases from V and 0 from J, leaving 14 bases between them. CDR1 is SGHDN, CDR2 FVKESK, per germline. The CDR3 is 17 residues long. The CDR3 DNA reads as TGTGCCAGCAGCCAAAACTCCCCGCTTAACTCCTACAATGAGCAGTTCTTC. Its protein is CASSQNSPLNSYNEQFF.

This sequence joins TRBV12-3 or TRBV12-4 and TRBJ1-6, with D uncertain. Trimming removed 1 base at V and 9 bases at J, with 7 bases between. CDR3 length: 13 amino acids. As DNA, the CDR3 is TGTGCCAGCAGTTTAGGGCACCGTTCACCCCTCCACTTT. Translating it yields CASSLGHRSPLHF.

V and J are TRBV6-2 or TRBV6-3 and TRBJ2-7; 9 bases are a match to TRBD1. V lost 8 bases, J lost 2 bases, and 7 bases stayed unmatched. This CDR3 is built from 14 residues. CDR1 is MNHEY and CDR2 is SVGEGT in the germline V gene. CDR3 bases: TGTGCCAGCGCGATGGACAGGGGTACCTACGAGCAGTACTTC. Translation gives CASAMDRGTYEQYF.

This clonotype was seen more than once but under ten times. The chain couples TRBV29-1 to TRBJ1-1; D remains ambiguous. The length of the CDR3 is 12 residues. CDR1 is SQVTM and CDR2 is ANQGSEA in the germline V gene. V lost 5 bases, J lost 1 base, and 8 bases lay in between. The DNA of the CDR3 is TGCAGCGTTCGTCGGGGGAACACTGAAGCTTTCTTT. It specifies CSVRRGNTEAFF.